The 18 T cell receptor beta chains reported below all come from one sample, sequenced in a study of cytomegalovirus exposure and HLA in healthy donors. With 60 Vbeta and 13 Jbeta primers, the PCR was carried out. Sequencing used immunoSEQ multiplex PCR; TCRdb keeps in-frame clones, though not all of them. Here the sample spans approximately 32,000 clones, around 69% being singletons. The sample taken for sequencing was PBMCs. All receptors derive from a woman younger than 45 in good health and CMV-seropositive.

A few counts support this clone. An end of the junction differs from the germline gene, which may be a read error. The gene calls are TRBV6-1 and TRBJ2-1; 9 bases align to TRBD2. Germline V gene sequence: CDR1 MNHNS, CDR2 SASEGT. The CDR3 is made up of 14 amino acids. CDR3 residues: CASNPSGDYSEQFF. The CDR3 bases are TGTGCCAGCAATCCTAGCGGGGACTACAGTGAGCAGTTCTTC.

The genes are TRBV7-2 and TRBJ2-5, with D possibly matching TRBD2 (5 bases). The CDR3 is 15 residues long. CDR1 is SGHTA, CDR2 FQGNSA, per germline. The V gene lost 8 bases and the J gene lost 10 bases, with 26 bases spanning the gap. The CDR3 is CASSIGEMRSGVQYF. The CDR3 coding sequence is TGTGCCAGCTCTATCGGGGAAATGAGGTCTGGGGTCCAGTACTTC.

The gene calls are TRBV13 and TRBJ2-2, with D possibly being TRBD1 (5 bases). The CDR3 is 14 amino acids. V shed 5 bases and J shed 7 bases, with 14 bases lying between them. Germline V lookup: CDR1 PRHDT, CDR2 FYEKMQ (reference sequence). CDR3 DNA: TGTGCCAGCAGCAGCATAAGGGGCAACGGGGAGCTGTTTTTT. It translates to CASSSIRGNGELFF.

The chain employs TRBV7-3 and TRBJ1-1; maybe TRBD1 (6 bases). Germline V CDR1 and CDR2: SGHTA, FQGTGA. The CDR3 runs 15 residues. Trimming left V 2 bases short and J 1 base short, with 11 bases between. CDR3 amino acids: CASSLYRVPNTEAFF. The CDR3 region has the DNA TGTGCCAGCAGCTTATACAGGGTTCCGAACACTGAAGCTTTCTTT.

The V call is TRBV7-9, the J call TRBJ2-7, with 8 bases identical to TRBD2. V lost 0 bases, J lost 5 bases, and 6 bases stayed unmatched. From germline, CDR1 is SEHNR and CDR2 FQNEAQ (reference sequence). The CDR3 has 15 amino acids. CDR3 DNA sequence: TGTGCCAGCAGCTTAGCCGGGGGGGTCTATCACGAGCAGTACTTC. It codes for CASSLAGGVYHEQYF.

The rearrangement joins TRBV5-1 to TRBJ1-3; D is possibly TRBD1 (6 bases). Trimming stripped 4 bases from V and 0 bases from J, with 17 bases between. The CDR3 covers 17 residues. The V gene's germline CDR1 is SGHRS and CDR2 YFSETQ. In DNA form, the CDR3 reads TGCGCCAGCAGCAGCGCCTGGCAGGGGAGCTCTGGAAACACCATATATTTT. Residues: CASSSAWQGSSGNTIYF.

V is TRBV6-6 and J is TRBJ2-3; TRBD2 aligns across 7 bases. CDR3 length: 16 amino acids. Per germline, CDR1 MNHNY and CDR2 SVGAGI (reference sequence). V shed 0 bases, J shed 4 bases, and the junction held 7 bases outside the gene matches. DNA for the CDR3: TGTGCCAGCAGTTACTCAGGCGGGAGAGGGTCAGATACGCAGTATTTT. Translation gives CASSYSGGRGSDTQYF.

This clone was counted between two and nine times. The chain has TRBV14 and TRBJ2-1; 14 nucleotides align to TRBD2. V shed 5 bases, J shed 8 bases, and the junction held 5 bases outside the gene matches. Germline assignment: CDR1 SGHDN and CDR2 FVKESK. The CDR3 spans 15 residues. The CDR3 protein is CASSSGLAGVYEQFF. The CDR3 nucleotides are TGTGCCAGCAGCTCGGGACTAGCGGGAGTTTATGAGCAGTTCTTC.

This sequence joins TRBV4-2 and TRBJ2-7; D possibly corresponds to TRBD2 (6 bases). Germline V gene data show CDR1 as LGHNA and CDR2 as YNFKEQ. Trimming took 1 base from V and 0 from J, leaving 22 bases between them. This CDR3 contains 19 residues. CDR3 region: CASSQAHLPSSGLSYEQYF. The CDR3 nucleotides read TGTGCCAGCAGCCAAGCCCACTTGCCATCCAGCGGGCTCTCCTACGAGCAGTACTTC.

This chain links TRBV6-5 with TRBJ2-7; 7 positions agree with TRBD1. In germline, CDR1 is MNHEY, CDR2 SVGAGI. The CDR3 has 14 amino acids. V trimming: 2 bases; J trimming: 4 bases; junction bases outside the gene matches: 5. The CDR3 here is CASSYGTDKYEQYF. Written as DNA, the CDR3 is TGTGCCAGCAGTTACGGGACAGATAAGTACGAGCAGTACTTC.

The DNA of the CDR3 is TGTGCCAGCAGCTTAGCGGGGACTGGATACGAGCAGTACTTC. It is translated as CASSLAGTGYEQYF. The chain uses TRBV13 and TRBJ2-5; tentatively, D is TRBD2 (6 bases). The J call may be mistaken, given a closer DNA end match to TRBJ2-7. Germline V lookup: CDR1 PRHDT, CDR2 FYEKMQ (reference sequence). This CDR3 contains 14 residues.

This sequence joins TRBV9 and TRBJ2-7, with D maybe TRBD2 (6 bases). V lost 3 bases and J 1 base, leaving 11 bases between the germline ends. CDR1 and CDR2 from the germline V gene are SGDLS and YYNGEE. The CDR3 contains 14 residues. The DNA of the CDR3 is TGTGCCAGCAGCGGGGGGACTGATTCCTACGAGCAGTACTTC. Its protein product is CASSGGTDSYEQYF.

V usage is TRBV9 and J usage is TRBJ1-1; a possible D gene is TRBD1 (5 bases). Germline V gene sequence: CDR1 SGDLS, CDR2 YYNGEE. CDR3 size: 16 residues. Deletions cut 0 bases from V and 0 bases from J, with 12 bases between. CDR3 region: CASSVGPGYMNTEAFF. DNA of the CDR3: TGTGCCAGCAGCGTAGGTCCAGGGTACATGAACACTGAAGCTTTCTTT. The full variable domain, with the rest looked up from reference TRBV9 and TRBJ1-1, is DSGVTQTPKHLITATGQRVTLRCSPRSGDLSVYWYQQSLDQGLQFLIQYYNGEERAKGNILERFSAQQFPDLHSELNLSSLELGDSALYFCASSVGPGYMNTEAFFGQGTRLTVV.

The CDR3 reads CSVAAAGGANVLTF. CDR3 DNA sequence: TGCAGCGTTGCGGCCGCGGGTGGGGCCAACGTCCTGACTTTC. The V gene is TRBV29-1, the J gene TRBJ2-6, with a tentative D call TRBD2 (5 bases). Germline V lookup: CDR1 SQVTM, CDR2 ANQGSEA. This CDR3 has 14 amino acids. V gave up 4 bases and J gave up 3 bases, with 10 bases separating them.

The chain links TRBV7-2 to TRBJ2-5; possible D gene TRBD1, 6 bases. The V and J ends lost 11 bases and 1 base respectively, with 8 bases between them. CDR1 is SGHTA and CDR2 is FQGNSA in the germline V gene. This CDR3 comprises 11 residues. The CDR3 region is CASGAQETQYF. The CDR3 DNA is TGTGCCTCAGGGGCCCAAGAGACCCAGTACTTC.

The chain links TRBV7-6 to TRBJ2-1; 9 positions match TRBD2. The germline CDR1 and CDR2 sequences are SGHVS and FNYEAQ. The CDR3 is 17 amino acids. V lost 3 bases to trimming and J lost 4 bases; unmatched junction nucleotides: 10. The CDR3 loop is CASSLGGLARMYNEQFF. The CDR3 region has the DNA TGTGCCAGCAGCTTGGGAGGACTAGCGAGAATGTACAATGAGCAGTTCTTC.

The rearrangement joins TRBV2 to TRBJ2-3; D may be TRBD2 (6 bases). The CDR3 runs to 14 residues. V was shortened by 4 bases and J by 1 base, with 9 bases between the two germline ends. CDR1 is SNHLY, CDR2 FYNNEI, per germline. Here the CDR3 reads CASSGTGGTDTQYF. CDR3 coding DNA: TGTGCCAGCAGTGGTACGGGGGGCACAGATACGCAGTATTTT.

This chain uses TRBV5-4 with TRBJ2-5; TRBD2 matches 13 bases. Germline V gene lookup returns CDR1 SGHNT and CDR2 YYREEE (reference sequence). The V gene end was trimmed by 0 bases and the J gene end by 5 bases; junction bases not matched to a gene: 7. CDR3 length: 17 residues. CDR3 in DNA: TGTGCCAGCAGCTTGGAACTAGCGGGAGGGCCGGTCGAGACCCAGTACTTC. It codes for CASSLELAGGPVETQYF.